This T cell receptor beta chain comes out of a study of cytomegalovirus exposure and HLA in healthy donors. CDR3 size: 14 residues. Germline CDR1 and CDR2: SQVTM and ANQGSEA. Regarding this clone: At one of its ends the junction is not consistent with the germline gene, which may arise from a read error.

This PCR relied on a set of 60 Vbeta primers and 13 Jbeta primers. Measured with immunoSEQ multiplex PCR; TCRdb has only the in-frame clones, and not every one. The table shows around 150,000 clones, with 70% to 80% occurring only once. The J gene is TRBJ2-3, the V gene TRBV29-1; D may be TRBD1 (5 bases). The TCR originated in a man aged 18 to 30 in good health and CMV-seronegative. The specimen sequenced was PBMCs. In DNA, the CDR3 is TGCAGCGTCGAAGAAGGGGCTGGGACAGATACGCAGTATTTT. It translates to CSVEEGAGTDTQYF.